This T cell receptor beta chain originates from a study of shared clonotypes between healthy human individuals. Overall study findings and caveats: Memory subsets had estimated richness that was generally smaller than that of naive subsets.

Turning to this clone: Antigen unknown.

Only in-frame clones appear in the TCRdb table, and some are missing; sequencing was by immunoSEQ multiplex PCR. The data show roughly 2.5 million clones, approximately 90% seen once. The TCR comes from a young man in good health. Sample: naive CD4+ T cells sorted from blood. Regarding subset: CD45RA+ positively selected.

The CDR3 sequence: CASSYSEMGQPQHF. Here the CDR3 DNA reads TGTGCCAGCAGTTACTCTGAAATGGGGCAGCCCCAGCATTTT. The chain joins TRBV6-6 to TRBJ1-5; D unclear. The CDR3 covers 14 residues. The V end lost 0 bases, the J end lost 7 bases, and 10 bases lay between the germline ends. Germline V CDR1 and CDR2: MNHNY, SVGAGI (reference sequence).